Detailed here is one TCR beta chain. The data derive from a study of blood T cell repertoires in COVID-19. Study processing details: The assay estimated nucleated cells by amplifying reference gene primers. The table came from immunoSEQ multiplex PCR; TCRdb's copy has only in-frame clones and leaves some out. V, J and clone size derive from that table, while D and trimming were established from the DNA sequence. This repertoire shows a few hundred thousand clones, roughly 80% found once; its top ten account for approximately 5.4%. This TCR came from a woman aged 50 to 60 who had recovered from COVID-19. The sample comprised PBMCs or T cells enriched from blood (not recorded which).

CDR3 nucleotides: TGTGCCAGCAGCCCCCCCGGACTAGCGGGGGGCGATCCGGACACCGGGGAGCTGTTTTTT. As protein: CASSPPGLAGGDPDTGELFF. V gene TRBV3-1 (or the pseudogene TRBV3-2) combines with J gene TRBJ2-2, with TRBD2 identical over 14 bases. Per germline, CDR1 LGHDT and CDR2 YNNKEL (reference sequence). With V trimmed by 4 bases and J by 3 bases, 13 bases remained unmatched. CDR3 length equals 20 residues.